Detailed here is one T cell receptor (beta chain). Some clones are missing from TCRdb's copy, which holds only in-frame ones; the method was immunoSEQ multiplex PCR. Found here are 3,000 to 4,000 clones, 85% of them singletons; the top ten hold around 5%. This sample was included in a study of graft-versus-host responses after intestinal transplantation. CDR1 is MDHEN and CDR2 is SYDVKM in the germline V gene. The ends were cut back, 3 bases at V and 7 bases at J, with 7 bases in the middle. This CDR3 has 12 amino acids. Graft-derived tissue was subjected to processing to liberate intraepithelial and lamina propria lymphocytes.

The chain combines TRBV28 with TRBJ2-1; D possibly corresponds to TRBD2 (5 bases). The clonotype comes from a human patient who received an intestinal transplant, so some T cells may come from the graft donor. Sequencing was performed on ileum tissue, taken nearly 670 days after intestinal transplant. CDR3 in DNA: TGTGCCAGCAGTTTCGGGGTGAATGAGCAGTTCTTC. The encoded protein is CASSFGVNEQFF.